These T cell receptor beta chains were read from a single sample in a study of control samples from healthy donors and cancer patients. Sequencing was performed with immunoSEQ multiplex PCR; in TCRdb, only in-frame clones are kept and a portion is missing. This table holds roughly 120,000 clones, roughly nine tenths found once. Sequences were obtained from PBMCs. The receptors stem from a woman between 50 and 59 years old with colorectal cancer. The CDR3 runs from the conserved cysteine through the conserved F or W.

v_gene | len | CDR3aa
TRBV27 | 10 | CASGQVRLVF
TRBV5-1 | 14 | CASSPTDSNQPQHF
TRBV19 | 13 | CASSRQNNQPQHF
TRBV19 | 16 | CASSSGGLAIADTQYF
TRBV15 | 14 | CATSGLTRQETQYF
TRBV7-9 | 18 | CASSQTPWTRDGGEGYTF
TRBV19 | 15 | CASRRQGATNEKLFF
TRBV18 | 18 | CASSPLKAAASSGNTIYF
TRBV7-2 | 15 | CASSLDSAYSYEQYF
TRBV4-1 | 14 | CASSQGTGVGEAFF
TRBV3-1/TRBV3-2 | 13 | CASSSLANNEQFF
TRBV27 | 15 | CASKGPDSMNTEAFF
TRBV7-9 | 13 | CASSLEGDDEQYF
TRBV2 | 14 | CASRGLTSSDEQYF
TRBV10-3 | 15 | CAISESNGGQETQYF
TRBV7-8 | 15 | CASNRLRDSNYEQYF
TRBV5-4 | 14 | CASSLRGGTGELFF